What follows are 2 T cell receptor beta chains derived from one specimen sequenced in a study of blood T cell repertoires in COVID-19 (dated by TCRdb to about 2020). The method was the immunoSEQ multiplex PCR assay. Sourced from immuneACCESS, this table was stored by TCRdb with only in-frame sequences that have V and J called. A share of the clones is absent; for the studies checked, an unresolved V gene accounts for under half, and the remainder has no known explanation. The sample table lists about 200,000 clones, 80% to 95% of them with a count of one. The ten largest clones capture around 0.84% of the sample. The sequencing sample was made of peripheral blood. Receptor source: a man between 60 and 75 years old with COVID-19, enrolled during active disease.

The chain recombines TRBV11-2 with TRBJ2-3; 7 bases match TRBD2. J gave up 2 bases and V 1 base, and 6 bases lay outside the gene matches. The CDR3 length is 16 residues. Germline CDR1 is SGHAT and CDR2 is FQNNGV. The CDR3 DNA follows: TGTGCCAGCAGCTTAGTAGCGGGCGGAACCACAGATACGCAGTATTTT. Amino acid sequence: CASSLVAGGTTDTQYF.

The rearrangement links TRBV7-8 to TRBJ2-3, with D uncertain. V was cut by 4 bases and J by 0 bases, with 5 bases left in between. The CDR3 extends over 13 amino acids. Germline CDR1 and CDR2: SGHVS and FQNEAQ. CDR3 sequence reads: CASSYTSTDTQYF. The CDR3 DNA is TGTGCCAGCAGCTATACTAGCACAGATACGCAGTATTTT.